This TCR beta chain was captured in a study of cytomegalovirus exposure and HLA in healthy donors. Germline loops: CDR1 MDHEN, CDR2 SYDVKM. CDR3 size: 15 residues. Trimming removed 2 bases from V and 7 bases from J, with 17 bases in between. The PCR contained 60 Vbeta and 13 Jbeta primers. Sequencing used immunoSEQ multiplex PCR; TCRdb keeps in-frame clones, though not all of them. The sample's table shows approximately 76,000 clones. Sequenced sample: PBMCs. V gene TRBV28 combines with J gene TRBJ1-1; D perhaps matches TRBD1 (5 bases). The receptor was isolated from a young man in good health and CMV-seropositive. The CDR3 DNA follows: TGTGCCAGCAGTTTACTTGGTACAGGTGGATATGAAGCTTTCTTT. This codes for CASSLLGTGGYEAFF.